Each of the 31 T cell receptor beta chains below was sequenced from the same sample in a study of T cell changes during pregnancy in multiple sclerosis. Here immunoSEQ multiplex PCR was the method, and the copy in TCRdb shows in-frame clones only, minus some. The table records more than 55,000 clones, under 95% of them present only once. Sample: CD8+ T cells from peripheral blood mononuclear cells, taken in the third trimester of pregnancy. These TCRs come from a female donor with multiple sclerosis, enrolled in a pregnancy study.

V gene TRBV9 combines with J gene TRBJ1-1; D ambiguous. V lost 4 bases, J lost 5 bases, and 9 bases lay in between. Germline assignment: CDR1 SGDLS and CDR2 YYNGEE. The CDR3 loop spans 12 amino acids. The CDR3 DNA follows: TGTGCCAGCAGCCCCCACCGGACTGAAGCTTTCTTT. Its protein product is CASSPHRTEAFF.

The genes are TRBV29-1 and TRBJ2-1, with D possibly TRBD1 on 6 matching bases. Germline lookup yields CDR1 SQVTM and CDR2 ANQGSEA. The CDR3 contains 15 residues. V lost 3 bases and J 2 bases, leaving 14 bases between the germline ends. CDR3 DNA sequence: TGCAGCGTTGACCCCCCAGGGGATCCCTACAATGAGCAGTTCTTC. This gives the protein CSVDPPGDPYNEQFF.

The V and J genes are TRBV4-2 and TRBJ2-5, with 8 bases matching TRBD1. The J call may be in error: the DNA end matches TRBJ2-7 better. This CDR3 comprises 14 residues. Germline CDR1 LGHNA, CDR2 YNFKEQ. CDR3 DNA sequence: TGTGCCAGCAGCCGGGGGGCAGGGGGCGGCGAGCAGTACTTC. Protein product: CASSRGAGGGEQYF.

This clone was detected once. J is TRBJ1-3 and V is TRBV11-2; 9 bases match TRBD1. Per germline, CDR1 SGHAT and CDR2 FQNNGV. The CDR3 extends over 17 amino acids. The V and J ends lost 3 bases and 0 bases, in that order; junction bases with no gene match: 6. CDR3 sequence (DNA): TGTGCCAGCAGCTTCGGGACAGGGCAATACTCTGGAAACACCATATATTTT. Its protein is CASSFGTGQYSGNTIYF.

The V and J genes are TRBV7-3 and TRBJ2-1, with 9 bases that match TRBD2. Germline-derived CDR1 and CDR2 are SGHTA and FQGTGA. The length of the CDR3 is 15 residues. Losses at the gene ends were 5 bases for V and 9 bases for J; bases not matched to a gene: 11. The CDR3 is CASSPRGAGGGEQFF. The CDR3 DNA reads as TGTGCCAGCAGCCCGCGTGGAGCGGGAGGCGGTGAGCAGTTCTTC.

CDR3 region: CAWIVPSGNTIYF. The CDR3 DNA follows: TGTGCCTGGATAGTGCCCTCTGGAAACACCATATATTTT. V is TRBV30 and J is TRBJ1-3, with no clear D. The germline V gene has CDR1 GTSNPN and CDR2 SVGIG (reference sequence). The length of the CDR3 is 13 residues. Trimming stripped 4 bases from V and 0 bases from J, with 7 bases between.

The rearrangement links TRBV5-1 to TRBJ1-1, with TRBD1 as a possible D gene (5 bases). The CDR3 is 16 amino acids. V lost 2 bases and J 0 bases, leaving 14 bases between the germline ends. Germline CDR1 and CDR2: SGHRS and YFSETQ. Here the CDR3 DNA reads TGCGCCAGCAGCTTAGGAGGGGCGGTATTGAACACTGAAGCTTTCTTT. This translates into CASSLGGAVLNTEAFF.

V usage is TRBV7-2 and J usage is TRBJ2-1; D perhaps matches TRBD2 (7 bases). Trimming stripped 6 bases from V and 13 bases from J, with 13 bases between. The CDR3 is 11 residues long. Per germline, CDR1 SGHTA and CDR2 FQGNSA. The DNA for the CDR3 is TGTGCCAGCAGGGAGTCGGGGGGCCAGTTCTTC. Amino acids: CASRESGGQFF.

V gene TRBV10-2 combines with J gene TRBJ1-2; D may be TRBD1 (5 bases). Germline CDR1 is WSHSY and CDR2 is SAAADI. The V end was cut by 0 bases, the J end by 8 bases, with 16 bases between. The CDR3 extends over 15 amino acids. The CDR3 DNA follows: TGCGCCAGCAGTGAGTCCCCAACAGGCGGCCGCGGCTACACCTTC. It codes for CASSESPTGGRGYTF.

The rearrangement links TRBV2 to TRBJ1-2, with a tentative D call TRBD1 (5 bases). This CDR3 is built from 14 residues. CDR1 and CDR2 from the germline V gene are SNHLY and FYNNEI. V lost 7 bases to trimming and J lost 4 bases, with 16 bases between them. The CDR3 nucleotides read TGTGCCAGCAAGTCCGACCCGGGGGGCTATGGCTACACCTTC. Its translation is CASKSDPGGYGYTF. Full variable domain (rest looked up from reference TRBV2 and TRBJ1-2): EPEVTQTPSHQVTQMGQEVILRCVPISNHLYFYWYRQILGQKVEFLVSFYNNEISEKSEIFDDQFSVERPDGSNFTLKIRSTKLEDSAMYFCASKSDPGGYGYTFGSGTRLTVV.

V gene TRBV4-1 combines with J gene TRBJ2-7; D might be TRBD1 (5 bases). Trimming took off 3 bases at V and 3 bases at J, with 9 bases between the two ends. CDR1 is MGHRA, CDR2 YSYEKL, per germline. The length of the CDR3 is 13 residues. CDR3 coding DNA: TGCGCCAGCAGCCAGGCAGACAGCTACGAGCAGTACTTC. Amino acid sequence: CASSQADSYEQYF.

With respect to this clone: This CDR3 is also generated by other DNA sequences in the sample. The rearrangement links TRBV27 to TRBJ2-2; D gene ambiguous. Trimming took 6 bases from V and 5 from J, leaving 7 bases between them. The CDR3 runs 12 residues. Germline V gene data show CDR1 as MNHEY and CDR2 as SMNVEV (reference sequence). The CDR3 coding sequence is TGTGCCAGCAGCCCTCTTACCGGGGAGCTGTTTTTT. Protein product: CASSPLTGELFF.

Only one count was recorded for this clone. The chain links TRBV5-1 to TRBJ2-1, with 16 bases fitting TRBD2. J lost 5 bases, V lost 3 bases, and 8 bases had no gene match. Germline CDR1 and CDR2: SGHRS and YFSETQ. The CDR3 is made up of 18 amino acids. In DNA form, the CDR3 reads TGCGCCAGCAGCTCCTGGGGACTAGCGGGAGGGCGGGACAATGAGCAGTTCTTC. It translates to CASSSWGLAGGRDNEQFF.

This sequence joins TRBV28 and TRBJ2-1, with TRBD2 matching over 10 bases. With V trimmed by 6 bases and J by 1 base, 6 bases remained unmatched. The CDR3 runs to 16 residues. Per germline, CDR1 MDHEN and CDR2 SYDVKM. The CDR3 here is CASSLSGRPSYNEQFF. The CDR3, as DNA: TGTGCCAGCAGCCTTAGCGGGAGGCCTTCCTACAATGAGCAGTTCTTC.

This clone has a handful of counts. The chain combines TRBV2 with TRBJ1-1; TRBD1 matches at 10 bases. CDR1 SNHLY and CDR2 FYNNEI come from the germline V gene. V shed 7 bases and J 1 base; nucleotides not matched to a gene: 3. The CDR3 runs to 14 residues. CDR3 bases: TGTGCCAGCAAGTGGGACAGGGGGAACACTGAAGCTTTCTTT. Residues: CASKWDRGNTEAFF.

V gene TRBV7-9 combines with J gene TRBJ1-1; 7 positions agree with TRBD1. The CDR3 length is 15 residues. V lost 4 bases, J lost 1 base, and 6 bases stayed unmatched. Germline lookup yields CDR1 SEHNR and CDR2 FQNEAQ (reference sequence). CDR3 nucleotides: TGTGCCAGCAGCTCGGAAGGGACAGCGAACACTGAAGCTTTCTTT. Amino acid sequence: CASSSEGTANTEAFF.

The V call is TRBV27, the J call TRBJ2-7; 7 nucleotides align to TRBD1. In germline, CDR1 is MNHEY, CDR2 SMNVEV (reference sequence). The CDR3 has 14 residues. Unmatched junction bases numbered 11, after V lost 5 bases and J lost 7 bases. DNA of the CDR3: TGTGCCAGCAGTCCGACCAGACAGGGTGAAGAGCAGTACTTC. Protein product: CASSPTRQGEEQYF.

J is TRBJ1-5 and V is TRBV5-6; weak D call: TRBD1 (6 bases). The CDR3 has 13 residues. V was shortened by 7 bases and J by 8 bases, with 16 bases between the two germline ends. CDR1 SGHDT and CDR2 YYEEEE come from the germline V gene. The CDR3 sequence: CASSRGGVEPQHF. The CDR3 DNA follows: TGTGCCAGCTCTCGGGGGGGCGTAGAGCCCCAGCATTTT.

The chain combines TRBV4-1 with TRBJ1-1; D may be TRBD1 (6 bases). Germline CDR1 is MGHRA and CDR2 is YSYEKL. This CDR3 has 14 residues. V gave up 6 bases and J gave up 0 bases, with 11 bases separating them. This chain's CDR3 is CASSPQGMNTEAFF. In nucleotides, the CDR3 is TGCGCCAGCAGTCCGCAGGGGATGAACACTGAAGCTTTCTTT.

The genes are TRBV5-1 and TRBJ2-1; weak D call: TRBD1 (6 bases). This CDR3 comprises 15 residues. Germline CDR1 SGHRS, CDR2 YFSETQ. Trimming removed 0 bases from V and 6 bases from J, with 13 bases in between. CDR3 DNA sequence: TGCGCCAGCAGCTTGGGCAGGGGTCCTCTCAATGAGCAGTTCTTC. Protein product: CASSLGRGPLNEQFF.

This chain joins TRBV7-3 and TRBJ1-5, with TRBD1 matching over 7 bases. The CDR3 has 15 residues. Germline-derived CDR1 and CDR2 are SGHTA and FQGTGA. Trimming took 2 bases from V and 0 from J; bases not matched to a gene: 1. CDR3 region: CASSLDRVSNQPQHF. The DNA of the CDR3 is TGTGCCAGCAGCTTAGACAGGGTTAGCAATCAGCCCCAGCATTTT. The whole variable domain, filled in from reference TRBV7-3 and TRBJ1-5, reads GAGVSQTPSNKVTEKGKYVELRCDPISGHTALYWYRQSLGQGPEFLIYFQGTGAADDSGLPNDRFFAVRPEGSVSTLKIQRTERGDSAVYLCASSLDRVSNQPQHFGDGTRLSIL.

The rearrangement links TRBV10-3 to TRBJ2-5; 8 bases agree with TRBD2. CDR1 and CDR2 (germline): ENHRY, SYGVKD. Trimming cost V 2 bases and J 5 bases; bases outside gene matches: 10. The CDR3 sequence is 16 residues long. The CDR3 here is CAISETYAGGGETQYF. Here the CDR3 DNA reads TGTGCCATCAGTGAGACATATGCGGGAGGTGGGGAGACCCAGTACTTC.

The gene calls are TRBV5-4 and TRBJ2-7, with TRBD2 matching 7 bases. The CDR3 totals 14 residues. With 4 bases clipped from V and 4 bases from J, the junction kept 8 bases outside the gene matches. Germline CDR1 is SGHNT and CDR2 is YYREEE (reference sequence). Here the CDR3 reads CASSMTSPTYEQYF. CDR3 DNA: TGTGCCAGCAGCATGACTAGCCCGACTTACGAGCAGTACTTC.

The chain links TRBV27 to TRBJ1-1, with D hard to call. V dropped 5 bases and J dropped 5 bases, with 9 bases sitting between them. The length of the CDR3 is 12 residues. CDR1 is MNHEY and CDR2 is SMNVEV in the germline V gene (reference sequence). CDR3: CASSPGGTEAFF. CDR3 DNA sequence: TGTGCCAGCAGTCCCGGCGGTACTGAAGCTTTCTTT.

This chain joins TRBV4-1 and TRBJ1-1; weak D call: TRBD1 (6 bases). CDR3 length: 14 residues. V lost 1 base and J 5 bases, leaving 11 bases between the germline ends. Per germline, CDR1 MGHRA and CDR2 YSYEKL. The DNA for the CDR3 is TGCGCCAGCAGCCAAGGGACAGATCCAACTGAAGCTTTCTTT. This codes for CASSQGTDPTEAFF.

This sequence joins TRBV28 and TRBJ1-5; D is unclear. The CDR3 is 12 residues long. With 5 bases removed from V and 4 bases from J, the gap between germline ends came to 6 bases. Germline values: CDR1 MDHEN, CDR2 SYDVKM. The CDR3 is CASSDINQPQHF. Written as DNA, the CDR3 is TGTGCCAGCAGTGACATAAATCAGCCCCAGCATTTT.

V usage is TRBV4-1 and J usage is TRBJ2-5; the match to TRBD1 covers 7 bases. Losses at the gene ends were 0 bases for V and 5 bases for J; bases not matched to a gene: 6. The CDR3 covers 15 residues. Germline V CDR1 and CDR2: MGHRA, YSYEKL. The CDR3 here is CASSQDPLQGETQYF. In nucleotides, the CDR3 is TGCGCCAGCAGCCAAGATCCGTTACAGGGGGAGACCCAGTACTTC.

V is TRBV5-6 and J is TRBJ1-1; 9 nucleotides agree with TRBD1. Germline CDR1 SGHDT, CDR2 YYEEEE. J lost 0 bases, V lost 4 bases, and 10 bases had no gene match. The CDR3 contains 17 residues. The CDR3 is CASSAQGAFWLNTEAFF. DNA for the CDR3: TGTGCCAGCAGCGCACAGGGGGCCTTTTGGTTGAACACTGAAGCTTTCTTT.

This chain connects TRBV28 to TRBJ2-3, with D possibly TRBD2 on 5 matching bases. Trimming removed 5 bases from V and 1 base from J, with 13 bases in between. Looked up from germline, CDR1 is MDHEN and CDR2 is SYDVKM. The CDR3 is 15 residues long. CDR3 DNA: TGTGCCAGCAGTCAGGCCGATAGCGGCACAGATACGCAGTATTTT. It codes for CASSQADSGTDTQYF.

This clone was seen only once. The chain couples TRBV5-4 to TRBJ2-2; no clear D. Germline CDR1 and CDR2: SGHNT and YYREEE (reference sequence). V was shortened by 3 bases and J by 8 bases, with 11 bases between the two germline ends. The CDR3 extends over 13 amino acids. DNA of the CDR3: TGTGCCAGCAGCTCTGAGGTCGCGGGGGAGCTGTTTTTT. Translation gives CASSSEVAGELFF.

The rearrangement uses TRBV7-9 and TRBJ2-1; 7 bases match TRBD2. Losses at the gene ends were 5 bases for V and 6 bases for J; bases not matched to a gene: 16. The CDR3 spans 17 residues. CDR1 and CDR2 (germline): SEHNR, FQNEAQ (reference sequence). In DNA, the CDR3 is TGTGCCAGCAGCCCTGGTCGACTAGCTTTAACGTCCAATGAGCAGTTCTTC. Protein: CASSPGRLALTSNEQFF.